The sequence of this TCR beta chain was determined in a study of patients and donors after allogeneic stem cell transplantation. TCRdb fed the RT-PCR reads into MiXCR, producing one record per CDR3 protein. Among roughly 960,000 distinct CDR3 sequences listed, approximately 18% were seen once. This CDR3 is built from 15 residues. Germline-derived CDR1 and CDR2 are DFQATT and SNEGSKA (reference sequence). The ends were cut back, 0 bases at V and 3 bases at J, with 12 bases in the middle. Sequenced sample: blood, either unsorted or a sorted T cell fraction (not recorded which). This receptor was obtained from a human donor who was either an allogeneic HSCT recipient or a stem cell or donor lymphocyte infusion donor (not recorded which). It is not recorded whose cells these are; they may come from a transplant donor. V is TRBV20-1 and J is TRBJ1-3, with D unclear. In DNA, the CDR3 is TGCAGTGCTAGAGAGGGCATACCGGGTGGAAACACCATATATTTT. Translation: CSAREGIPGGNTIYF.